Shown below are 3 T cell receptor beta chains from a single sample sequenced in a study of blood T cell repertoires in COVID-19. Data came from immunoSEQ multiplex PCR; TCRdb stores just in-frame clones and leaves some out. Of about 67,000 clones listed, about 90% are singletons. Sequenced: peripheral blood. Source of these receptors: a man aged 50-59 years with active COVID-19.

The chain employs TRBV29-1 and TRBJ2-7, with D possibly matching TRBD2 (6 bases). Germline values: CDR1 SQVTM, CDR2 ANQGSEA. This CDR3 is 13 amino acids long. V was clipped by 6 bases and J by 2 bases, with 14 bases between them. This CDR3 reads CSVTMGLAYEQYF. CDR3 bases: TGCAGCGTCACGATGGGACTGGCCTACGAGCAGTACTTC.

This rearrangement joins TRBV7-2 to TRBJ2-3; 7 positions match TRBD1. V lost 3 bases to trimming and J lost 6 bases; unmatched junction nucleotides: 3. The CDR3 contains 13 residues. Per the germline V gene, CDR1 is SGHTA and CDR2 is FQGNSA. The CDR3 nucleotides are TGTGCCAGCAGCTTCGCCAGGGGGGATACGCAGTATTTT. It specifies CASSFARGDTQYF. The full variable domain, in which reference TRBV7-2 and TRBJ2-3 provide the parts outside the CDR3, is GAGVSQSPSNKVTEKGKDVELRCDPISGHTALYWYRQSLGQGLEFLIYFQGNSAPDKSGLPSDRFSAERTGGSVSTLTIQRTQQEDSAVYLCASSFARGDTQYFGPGTRLTVL.

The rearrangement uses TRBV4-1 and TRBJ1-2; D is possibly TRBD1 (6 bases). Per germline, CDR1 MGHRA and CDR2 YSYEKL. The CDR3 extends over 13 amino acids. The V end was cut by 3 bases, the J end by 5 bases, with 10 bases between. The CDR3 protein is CASSQVGQYGYTF. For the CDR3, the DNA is TGCGCCAGCAGCCAGGTCGGACAGTATGGCTACACCTTC.